This T cell receptor (beta chain) was recorded in a study of OX40 agonist ivuxolimab in advanced cancers. In the study overall: Three patients, one with hepatocellular carcinoma and two with cutaneous melanoma, responded partially.

On this clone itself: Its antigen is unidentified.

Autoimmune disease history or systemic immunosuppression excluded patients. J gave up 8 bases and V 4 bases, and 8 bases lay outside the gene matches. The CDR3 sequence is 15 residues long. The germline V gene has CDR1 SEHNR and CDR2 FQNEAQ (reference sequence). Findings and limits, study-wide: Researchers did not establish what antigens the expanded peripheral T cells target. Among the nonresponders, some also had low normalized T-cell clonal expansion.

This table comes from immunoSEQ multiplex PCR, and its TCRdb copy is limited to in-frame clones, with some not included. Seen here are about 70,000 clones, 80% to 90% observed once, and the top ten hold 10% to 12%. V usage is TRBV7-9 and J usage is TRBJ2-1, with TRBD2 identical over 10 bases. Here the sequenced sample was CD4+ or CD8+ T cells sorted from blood, taken in a trial of the OX40 agonist ivuxolimab. The source of this sequence is an adult with an advanced solid tumor such as melanoma, head and neck, liver or kidney cancer. The CDR3 loop reads CASSWGAGGLYEQFF. Written as DNA, the CDR3 is TGTGCCAGCAGCTGGGGAGCGGGGGGGCTCTATGAGCAGTTCTTC. The complete variable domain, with remaining parts taken from reference TRBV7-9 and TRBJ2-1, reads DTGVSQNPRHKITKRGQNVTFRCDPISEHNRLYWYRQTLGQGPEFLTYFQNEAQLEKSRLLSDRFSAERPKGSFSTLEIQRTEQGDSAMYLCASSWGAGGLYEQFFGPGTRLTVL.